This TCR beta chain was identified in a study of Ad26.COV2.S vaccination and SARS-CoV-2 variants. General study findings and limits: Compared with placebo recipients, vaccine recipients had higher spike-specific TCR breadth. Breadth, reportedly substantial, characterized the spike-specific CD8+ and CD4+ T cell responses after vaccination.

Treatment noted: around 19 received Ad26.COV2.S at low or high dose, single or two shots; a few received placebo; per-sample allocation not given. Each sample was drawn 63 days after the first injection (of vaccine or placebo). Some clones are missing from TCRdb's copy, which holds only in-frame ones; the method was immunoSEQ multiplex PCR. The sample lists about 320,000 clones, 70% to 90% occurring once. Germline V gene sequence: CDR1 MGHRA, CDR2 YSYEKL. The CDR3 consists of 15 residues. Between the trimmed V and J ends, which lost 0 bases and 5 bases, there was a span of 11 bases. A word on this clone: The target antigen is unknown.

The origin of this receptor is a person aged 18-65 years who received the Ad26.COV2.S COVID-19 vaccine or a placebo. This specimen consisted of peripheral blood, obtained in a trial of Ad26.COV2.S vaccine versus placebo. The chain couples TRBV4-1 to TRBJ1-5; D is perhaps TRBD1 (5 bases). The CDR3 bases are TGCGCCAGCAGCCAAGAGAAGGGGTGGGATCAGCCCCAGCATTTT. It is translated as CASSQEKGWDQPQHF.